This TCR beta chain was documented in a study of low-dose radiotherapy and immunotherapy resistance in tumors. The CDR3 covers 17 residues. J was trimmed by 4 bases and V by 4 bases; bases with no gene match: 14. Germline V gene lookup returns CDR1 SNHLY and CDR2 FYNNEI. As for time point: before trial treatment. First-strand cDNA used TRAV- and TRBV-specific primers, covering alpha and beta chains. TCR amplification used 20 to 25 PCR cycles, a constant-region primer and a V-primer adapter. TCRdb redid the calling of the reads with MiXCR, one entry per CDR3 protein. Here the sample spans about 64,000 distinct CDR3 sequences, less than 30% being singletons.

The sequence came from a male donor with rectosigmoid adenocarcinoma. The sequenced sample was PBMCs, obtained before treatment. This sequence joins TRBV2 and TRBJ2-5; 8 nucleotides line up with TRBD2. CDR3 sequence: CASSGNGAGVQRETQYF. DNA of the CDR3: TGTGCCAGCAGTGGAAACGGAGCGGGGGTGCAACGAGAGACCCAGTACTTC.